This TCR beta chain derives from a study of blood T cell repertoires in COVID-19. TCRdb's copy holds only in-frame clones and misses some; the assay was immunoSEQ multiplex PCR. Of about 200,000 clones in the sample, just under 90% were seen once. Everyone who took part was roughly 18 to 89 years old, and they came from 24 US areas. In germline, CDR1 is LGHNA, CDR2 YSLEER. This CDR3 is 13 amino acids long. Trimming stripped 4 bases from V and 6 bases from J, with 10 bases between. The chain couples TRBV4-3 to TRBJ1-5; the D is unclear. This receptor was obtained from a man aged 25 to 40 who had recovered from COVID-19. The sequenced sample consisted of PBMCs or T cells enriched from blood (not recorded which). CDR3 loop: CASSPYEGQPQHF. CDR3 nucleotide sequence: TGCGCCAGCAGCCCCTACGAGGGTCAGCCCCAGCATTTT.